The T cell receptor (beta chain) described here comes from a study of OX40 agonist ivuxolimab in advanced cancers. The study in broad terms: Ivuxolimab, which targeted the costimulatory receptor OX40 (CD134), was an agonistic, fully human IgG2 monoclonal antibody. Intravenous ivuxolimab was administered to patients every 2 weeks at six dose levels: 0.01, 0.1, 0.3, 1.5, 3 and 10 mg/kg. Of the roughly 50 dose-escalation patients, hepatocellular carcinoma was present in approximately 20, melanoma in approximately 15, renal cell carcinoma in 9 and head and neck cancer in 9. In the dose-escalation cohort, 75% to 85% of patients were male, and the mean age was roughly 60 years with a range of roughly 20 to 85. Prior anti-PD-1, anti-PD-L1 or anti-CTLA-4 therapy was permitted, and checkpoint inhibitors had been received by under 50% of dose-escalation patients. Partial responses occurred in three dose-escalation patients: two with cutaneous melanoma and one with hepatocellular carcinoma. Peripheral TCRbeta sequencing was intended to test whether TCR sequence diversity was altered and clonal T-cell expansion was caused by ivuxolimab. The paper reports the monotherapy dose-escalation portion (N of about 47 patients) of the phase I ivuxolimab trial.

What the work shows at the level of the full study, not this receptor alone: Which antigens the clonally expanded peripheral T cells were specific for was not determined. Partial responders in the 0.1-3.0 mg/kg groups had among the lowest normalized peripheral clonal expansion, especially among CD8+ T cells. Clonal expansion of both CD4+ and CD8+ blood T cells was observed from baseline to week 6 at doses 0.1 to 3.0 mg/kg. After ivuxolimab, expanded clones were on average more numerous among CD8+ T cells than among CD4+ T cells. Low levels of normalized T-cell clonal expansion were also seen in some nonresponding patients.

Note on this clone: No antigen is known for it. Base qualities are not at hand, and no much larger clone is one base apart.

To sequence the TCRbeta CDR3 region, genomic DNA was isolated from the sorted cells. TCRbeta CDR3 regions were sequenced using the immunoSEQ Assay. TCRdb carries this immuneACCESS record with in-frame sequences only. Its versions omit some clonotypes, under half of them owing to an unresolved V gene in the studies checked, with the rest unexplained. In all, the sample holds some 66,000 clones, and roughly 76% of those were seen once. The leading ten clones occupy about 1.6% of the sample. CDR1 and CDR2 were assigned from the germline V gene as SGHRS and YFSETQ. Clipping removes 4 bases from V and 8 bases from J, with 4 as the unmatched junction base count. The CDR3 sequence holds 14 residues, the cysteine and phenylalanine included. Just the 42-base CDR3 DNA is kept, in frame starting at base 1. The trial excluded patients who had a history of autoimmune disease or who were on systemic immunosuppression. Peripheral blood for TCR sequencing was drawn from every dose cohort at baseline, at cycle 4 day 1 and at cycle 7 day 1. The samples were drawn from a first-in-human, open-label, multicenter phase I dose-escalation trial of ivuxolimab. Adults with locally advanced or metastatic melanoma, renal cell, hepatocellular, or head and neck squamous cell carcinoma were enrolled in the trial. CD4+ and CD8+ T cells were sorted separately from peripheral blood before TCR sequencing.

Here the chain combines TRBV5-1 and TRBJ2-2, and TRBD1 aligns with 11 junction nucleotides. The sequenced sample was CD4+ or CD8+ T cells sorted from blood, obtained in a trial of the OX40 agonist ivuxolimab. The clonotype was recovered from an adult with an advanced solid tumor such as melanoma, head and neck, liver or kidney cancer. The CDR3 protein: CASSPGQGVGELFF. At the DNA level, the sequence is TGCGCCAGCAGCCCGGGACAGGGGGTAGGGGAGCTGTTTTTT. The reference TRBV5-1 and TRBJ2-2 proteins fill in what lies around the CDR3, so the full variable domain reads KAGVTQTPRYLIKTRGQQVTLSCSPISGHRSVSWYQQTPGQGLQFLFEYFSETQRNKGNFPGRFSGRQFSNSRSEMNVSTLELGDSALYLCASSPGQGVGELFFGEGSRLTVL.